This entry lists 19 T cell receptor beta chains sequenced from one sample in a study of T cell changes during pregnancy in multiple sclerosis. Clones were read by immunoSEQ multiplex PCR, and TCRdb kept only the in-frame ones, dropping some. The sample consists of tens of thousands of clones, 80% to 95% of them appearing once. The specimen comprised peripheral blood, sampled in the third trimester of pregnancy. Receptors were obtained from a female donor with multiple sclerosis, enrolled in a pregnancy study.

The V and J genes are TRBV7-8 and TRBJ2-1; TRBD1 agrees at 9 bases. This CDR3 has 17 residues. Germline V lookup: CDR1 SGHVS, CDR2 FQNEAQ. V shed 5 bases, J shed 3 bases, and the junction held 11 bases outside the gene matches. CDR3 sequence reads: CASSPRDRALFYNEQFF. The CDR3 nucleotides are TGTGCCAGCAGCCCACGGGACAGGGCCCTTTTCTACAATGAGCAGTTCTTC.

The chain is built from TRBV5-1 and TRBJ2-1; TRBD2 agrees at 12 bases. Trimming took 4 bases from V and 5 from J; bases not matched to a gene: 7. CDR1 and CDR2 (germline): SGHRS, YFSETQ. CDR3 length: 16 residues. CDR3 amino acids: CASSQGLAGSHNEQFF. The CDR3 DNA sequence: TGCGCCAGCAGCCAAGGACTAGCGGGAAGCCACAATGAGCAGTTCTTC.

This chain joins TRBV27 and TRBJ2-6; TRBD1 is a possible D gene (6 bases). The CDR3 loop spans 18 amino acids. From germline, CDR1 is MNHEY and CDR2 SMNVEV (reference sequence). Trimming took off 0 bases at V and 4 bases at J, with 16 bases between the two ends. CDR3 bases: TGTGCCAGCAGTTTATCGCAAGGCAGGGGACGGGGGGCCAACGTCCTGACTTTC. Residues: CASSLSQGRGRGANVLTF.

CDR3 bases: TGTGCCAGCAGCTTAGAACCGGGACAGGGTAACATTCAGTACTTC. Protein product: CASSLEPGQGNIQYF. The rearrangement links TRBV7-2 to TRBJ2-4; 9 positions match TRBD1. The V gene's germline CDR1 is SGHTA and CDR2 FQGNSA. The CDR3 loop spans 15 amino acids. After removal of 1 base from V and 7 bases from J, the junction contained 5 bases not matched to a gene.

V gene TRBV19 combines with J gene TRBJ1-1; possible D gene TRBD1, 6 bases. The CDR3 has 15 residues. Germline CDR1 reads LNHDA; CDR2 reads SQIVND (reference sequence). V was pared by 6 bases and J by 5 bases, with 19 bases between. The CDR3 DNA sequence: TGTGCCAGTAGGGCCGGGGGGGCGCTGGGAACTGAAGCTTTCTTT. This encodes CASRAGGALGTEAFF.

The rearrangement uses TRBV20-1 and TRBJ2-7; tentatively, D is TRBD2 (6 bases). There are 11 residues in the CDR3. Trimming pared 1 base from V and 9 bases from J, leaving 10 bases between. Germline V gives CDR1 DFQATT, CDR2 SNEGSKA (reference sequence). The CDR3 reads CSARGGGGQYF. The CDR3 coding sequence is TGCAGTGCTAGAGGGGGAGGTGGGCAGTACTTC.

The chain has TRBV7-8 and TRBJ2-1; D is ambiguous. This CDR3 is built from 12 residues. V shed 5 bases and J shed 10 bases, with 12 bases lying between them. Germline loops: CDR1 SGHVS, CDR2 FQNEAQ. This CDR3 is CASSPRSVEQFF. CDR3 DNA sequence: TGTGCCAGCAGCCCGCGTTCGGTCGAGCAGTTCTTC.

The chain links TRBV9 to TRBJ1-2; 8 nucleotides line up with TRBD1. There are 15 residues in the CDR3. CDR1 and CDR2 from the germline V gene are SGDLS and YYNGEE. With V trimmed by 1 base and J by 7 bases, 9 bases remained unmatched. CDR3 DNA sequence: TGTGCCAGCAGCGTACGGACAGGGAATTTGGGTGGCTACACCTTC. Protein product: CASSVRTGNLGGYTF.

The J gene is TRBJ2-3, the V gene TRBV7-2; no clear D. CDR1 SGHTA and CDR2 FQGNSA come from the germline V gene. This CDR3 has 14 amino acids. Deletions cut 1 base from V and 4 bases from J, with 9 bases between. CDR3 protein: CASSLVVLPDTQYF. The CDR3 coding sequence is TGTGCCAGCAGCTTAGTCGTACTTCCAGATACGCAGTATTTT. The full variable domain, rest sourced from reference TRBV7-2 and TRBJ2-3, is GAGVSQSPSNKVTEKGKDVELRCDPISGHTALYWYRQSLGQGLEFLIYFQGNSAPDKSGLPSDRFSAERTGGSVSTLTIQRTQQEDSAVYLCASSLVVLPDTQYFGPGTRLTVL.

The CDR3 loop reads CASSSQAFYEQYF. The CDR3 region has the DNA TGTGCCAGCAGCTCCCAGGCCTTCTACGAGCAGTACTTC. The rearrangement links TRBV7-2 to TRBJ2-7; no firm D call. The CDR3 length is 13 residues. Germline V lookup: CDR1 SGHTA, CDR2 FQGNSA. Deletions cut 4 bases from V and 3 bases from J, with 10 bases between.

This clone occurred once. The rearrangement uses TRBV7-2 and TRBJ2-3, with 8 bases fitting TRBD2. This CDR3 comprises 14 residues. The J segment lost 1 base and the V segment lost 8 bases, leaving 5 bases of the junction unmatched. Per the germline V gene, CDR1 is SGHTA and CDR2 is FQGNSA. Here the CDR3 DNA reads TGTGCCAGCGGTGGGCGGGGGGGCACAGATACGCAGTATTTT. It encodes CASGGRGGTDTQYF.

V usage is TRBV19 and J usage is TRBJ2-2, with 13 bases aligning to TRBD2. Germline V gives CDR1 LNHDA, CDR2 SQIVND (reference sequence). With V trimmed by 4 bases and J by 5 bases, 4 bases remained unmatched. This CDR3 has 16 residues. The CDR3 protein is CASSKMGLAGTGELFF. As DNA, the CDR3 is TGTGCCAGTAGTAAAATGGGACTAGCGGGAACCGGGGAGCTGTTTTTT.

The rearrangement uses TRBV27 and TRBJ1-6; D perhaps matches TRBD1 (6 bases). Germline CDR1 is MNHEY and CDR2 is SMNVEV (reference sequence). Trimming removed 5 bases at V and 9 bases at J, with 11 bases between. This CDR3 is built from 13 residues. The CDR3 sequence is CASSLDSFSPLHF. CDR3 bases: TGTGCCAGCAGTCTGGACAGTTTTTCACCCCTCCACTTT.

The chain joins TRBV4-1 to TRBJ1-3, with D possibly TRBD1 on 6 matching bases. The CDR3 sequence is 16 residues long. CDR1 and CDR2 from the germline V gene are MGHRA and YSYEKL. Between the trimmed V and J ends, which lost 4 bases and 2 bases, there was a span of 15 bases. CDR3 in DNA: TGCGCCAGCAGCCGGCCAGGGGTAGAGACTGGAAACACCATATATTTT. Its protein product is CASSRPGVETGNTIYF.

The chain recombines TRBV5-1 with TRBJ2-2, with 7 bases fitting TRBD2. CDR1 is SGHRS and CDR2 is YFSETQ in the germline V gene. Unmatched junction bases numbered 4, after V lost 1 base and J lost 1 base. This CDR3 has 16 amino acids. CDR3 nucleotide sequence: TGCGCCAGCAGCTTGTTGTCTAGCGGGAACACCGGGGAGCTGTTTTTT. This codes for CASSLLSSGNTGELFF.

The chain links TRBV20-1 to TRBJ1-2, with D hard to call. The CDR3 runs to 10 residues. V was clipped by 1 base and J by 7 bases, with 4 bases between them. From germline, CDR1 is DFQATT and CDR2 SNEGSKA (reference sequence). The CDR3 DNA reads as TGCAGTGCTAGAGCCGTTGGCTACACCTTC. Protein sequence: CSARAVGYTF.

This clone was observed a single time. V usage is TRBV7-2 and J usage is TRBJ1-2; no clear D gene. Germline CDR1 is SGHTA and CDR2 is FQGNSA. The V gene lost 1 base and the J gene lost 5 bases, with 8 bases spanning the gap. The CDR3 runs 13 residues. The chain's CDR3 is CASSLGGYYGYTF. CDR3 DNA sequence: TGTGCCAGCAGCTTAGGCGGATATTATGGCTACACCTTC.

J is TRBJ1-5 and V is TRBV28, with a weak D call TRBD1 (5 bases). Germline lookup yields CDR1 MDHEN and CDR2 SYDVKM. The CDR3 loop spans 16 amino acids. V lost 2 bases to trimming and J lost 2 bases, with 13 bases between them. The CDR3 DNA is TGTGCCAGCAGTTTAGGAGACGGCAGGGGCAATCAGCCCCAGCATTTT. Its translation is CASSLGDGRGNQPQHF.

The J gene is TRBJ2-7, the V gene TRBV7-9, with TRBD1 as a possible D gene (5 bases). Germline CDR1 is SEHNR and CDR2 is FQNEAQ (reference sequence). This CDR3 is 15 amino acids long. Trimming shortened V by 5 bases and J by 0 bases, and 14 bases separated the two germline ends. CDR3 DNA sequence: TGTGCCAGCAGCCCCTCGGGCAGGGCCTCCTACGAGCAGTACTTC. Protein sequence: CASSPSGRASYEQYF.